The T cell receptor beta chain described here comes from a study of blood T cell repertoires in COVID-19. Participants were aged about 18 to 100 years, lived in around 22 US areas, and enrolled virtually. Per germline, CDR1 MGHDK and CDR2 SYGVNS. With V trimmed by 2 bases and J by 3 bases, 0 bases remained unmatched. This CDR3 comprises 14 residues. Generated by immunoSEQ multiplex PCR, the TCRdb table keeps only in-frame clones and is missing some. The table records roughly 310,000 clones, over 85% of them present only once. This sequence was found in a man between 60 and 70 years old who had recovered from COVID-19. The sample was PBMCs or T cells enriched from blood (not recorded which). The V gene is TRBV25-1, the J gene TRBJ2-2; 7 nucleotides line up with TRBD1. The CDR3 nucleotides read TGTGCCAGCAGTGAAGGACAGGACACCGGGGAGCTGTTTTTT. Its protein is CASSEGQDTGELFF.